This T cell receptor (beta chain) comes out of a study of blood T cell repertoires in COVID-19. As for the study in general: Italy, Spain and the United States were the sources of the convalescent and acute COVID-19 samples. PBMCs, B-cell-depleted T cells, or T cells provided the cDNA or gDNA that made up the material.

This CDR3 is built from 19 residues. With 3 bases removed from V and 6 bases from J, the gap between germline ends came to 27 bases. CDR1 and CDR2 (germline): ENHRY, SYGVKD. In the authors' methods: Amplification with reference gene primers provided the estimates of nucleated cell counts. Sequencing used immunoSEQ multiplex PCR; TCRdb keeps in-frame clones, though not all of them. That table gives V, J and clone size, and the DNA gave D and trimming. The sample includes under 80,000 clones, about 85% of them seen just once. The rearrangement links TRBV10-3 to TRBJ2-1; D remains ambiguous. The sequence derives from a man between 65 and 85 years old with acute or convalescent COVID-19. Sequencing used peripheral blood. The CDR3 reads CAISESTAYRPRSANEQFF. The CDR3 DNA is TGTGCCATCAGTGAATCGACGGCGTACCGACCCCGCAGCGCCAATGAGCAGTTCTTC.